The following is a T cell receptor (beta chain) sequence with its context. The sample comes from a study of T cell changes during pregnancy in multiple sclerosis. Germline V lookup: CDR1 SGHAT, CDR2 FQDESV (reference sequence). Trimming stripped 1 base from V and 2 bases from J, with 13 bases between. This CDR3 region has 16 residues. The data were produced by immunoSEQ multiplex PCR, yet TCRdb's version contains in-frame clones alone and is incomplete. The sample comprises around 130,000 clones, approximately 93% of which are singletons, and approximately 5.8% rests with the top ten. J is TRBJ2-3 and V is TRBV11-1; D uncertain. The specimen comprised peripheral blood, sampled before pregnancy. This sequence was found in a female donor with multiple sclerosis, enrolled in a pregnancy study. The CDR3 sequence: CASSLGNSRTTDTQYF. CDR3 nucleotide sequence: TGTGCCAGCAGCTTAGGGAACAGCCGAACCACAGATACGCAGTATTTT.